This T cell receptor beta chain was retrieved from a study of CD8 T cells in ankylosing spondylitis. This CDR3 is built from 12 residues. Germline CDR1 and CDR2: SQVTM and ANQGSEA. Trimming removed 3 bases at V and 5 bases at J, with 10 bases between. This clonotype was recorded many times. MiXCR, run by TCRdb on the 5' RACE reads, gives a single entry per CDR3 protein. This sample has about 310,000 distinct CDR3 sequences; 20% to 25% occur once, and the top ten carry about 4%. This clonotype was obtained from a female donor with ankylosing spondylitis or in good health (not recorded which). The rearrangement links TRBV29-1 to TRBJ2-5; D gene ambiguous. Material: blood, either unsorted or a sorted T cell fraction (not recorded which). In DNA, the CDR3 is TGCAGCGTTGAGCACGGTTACGAGACCCAGTACTTC. It specifies CSVEHGYETQYF.